This TCR beta chain originates from a study of shared clonotypes between healthy human individuals. Using immunoSEQ multiplex PCR, the repertoire was profiled, and TCRdb retains in-frame clones only, with some absent. The data contain 2 million to 2.5 million clones, around 95% of them singletons. The germline V gene has CDR1 KGHSH and CDR2 LQKENI. The ends were cut back, 6 bases at V and 6 bases at J, with 15 bases in the middle. The CDR3 spans 14 residues. This clonotype originated in a man between 18 and 29 years old in good health. What was sequenced was naive CD4+ T cells sorted from blood. Subset of the sample: CD45RA+ positively selected. V gene TRBV18 combines with J gene TRBJ2-4, with D hard to call. The CDR3 region is CASSPESRGNIQYF. CDR3 sequence (DNA): TGTGCCAGCTCGCCCGAGTCCCGAGGAAACATTCAGTACTTC.